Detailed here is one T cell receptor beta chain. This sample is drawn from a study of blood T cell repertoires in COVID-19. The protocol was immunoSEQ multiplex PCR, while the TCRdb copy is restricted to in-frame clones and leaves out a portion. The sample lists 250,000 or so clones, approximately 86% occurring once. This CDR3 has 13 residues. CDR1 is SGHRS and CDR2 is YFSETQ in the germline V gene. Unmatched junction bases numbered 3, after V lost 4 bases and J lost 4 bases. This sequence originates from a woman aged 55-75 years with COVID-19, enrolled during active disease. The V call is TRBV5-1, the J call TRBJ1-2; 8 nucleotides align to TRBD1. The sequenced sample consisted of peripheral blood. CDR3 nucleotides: TGCGCCAGCAGCCAAGGGACAGGCTATGGCTACACCTTC. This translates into CASSQGTGYGYTF.